Each of the 6 T cell receptor beta chains below was sequenced from the same sample in a study of vaccination effects on CD4 cells after COVID-19. Data came from immunoSEQ multiplex PCR; TCRdb stores just in-frame clones and leaves some out. Altogether 25,000 to 35,000 clones are present, roughly 68% being singletons, with the ten largest covering around a sixth. Antigen-specific CD4+ T cells were expanded with viral peptide pools in the ViraFEST assay before sequencing. Subsequent to 10 days of culture, CD4+ T cells were isolated. All participants had two doses of either the BNT162b2 or mRNA-1273 vaccine. Their recognized antigens are unknown. This specimen was CD4+ T cells from PBMCs cultured with HCoV-OC43 spike peptides, taken after COVID-19 vaccination. The subset denotes: HCoV-OC43 spike overlapping peptide pool stimulation. The receptors originated from a human donor who received a COVID-19 vaccine.

This clone was observed a single time. The J gene is TRBJ2-3, the V gene TRBV5-1; TRBD2 matches 12 bases. This CDR3 contains 14 residues. Germline-derived CDR1 and CDR2 are SGHRS and YFSETQ. With V trimmed by 8 bases and J by 5 bases, 6 bases remained unmatched. The CDR3 spells CASRLAGVQDTQYF. The CDR3 bases are TGCGCCAGTCGACTAGCGGGGGTGCAAGATACGCAGTATTTT. The entire variable domain, with the rest obtained from reference TRBV5-1 and TRBJ2-3, is as follows: KAGVTQTPRYLIKTRGQQVTLSCSPISGHRSVSWYQQTPGQGLQFLFEYFSETQRNKGNFPGRFSGRQFSNSRSEMNVSTLELGDSALYLCASRLAGVQDTQYFGPGTRLTVL.

The rearrangement joins TRBV5-1 to TRBJ2-7; possible D gene TRBD2, 6 bases. Per the germline V gene, CDR1 is SGHRS and CDR2 is YFSETQ. Trimming took off 4 bases at V and 6 bases at J, with 14 bases between the two ends. The CDR3 covers 13 residues. This CDR3 reads CASSPRMGGEQYF. The CDR3 coding sequence is TGCGCCAGCAGCCCAAGGATGGGAGGCGAGCAGTACTTC.

The J gene is TRBJ2-7, the V gene TRBV7-2; TRBD2 agrees at 7 bases. V lost 1 base, J lost 0 bases, and 6 bases stayed unmatched. CDR3 length equals 16 residues. CDR1 SGHTA and CDR2 FQGNSA come from the germline V gene. The CDR3 DNA follows: TGTGCCAGCAGCTTAGATCGCGGGGGACTCTCCTACGAGCAGTACTTC. Its translation: CASSLDRGGLSYEQYF.

This rearrangement joins TRBV4-2 to TRBJ2-7; D gene uncertain. There are 13 residues in the CDR3. V was clipped by 0 bases and J by 4 bases, with 7 bases between them. Germline values: CDR1 LGHNA, CDR2 YNFKEQ. CDR3 coding DNA: TGTGCCAGCAGCCAAGATTTGGGGTACGAGCAGTACTTC. It translates to CASSQDLGYEQYF.

The gene calls are TRBV18 and TRBJ1-4; no definite D call. The CDR3 loop spans 17 amino acids. V dropped 4 bases and J dropped 5 bases, with 20 bases sitting between them. The germline gives CDR1 KGHSH, CDR2 LQKENI. The CDR3 reads CASSLSGPGAQNEKLFF. The CDR3 region has the DNA TGTGCCAGCTCACTATCGGGCCCTGGAGCCCAAAATGAAAAACTGTTTTTT.

The V gene is TRBV19, the J gene TRBJ2-7, with 7 nucleotides matching TRBD1. V shed 5 bases, J shed 3 bases, and the junction held 10 bases outside the gene matches. CDR3 size: 15 residues. Germline CDR1 LNHDA, CDR2 SQIVND (reference sequence). This CDR3 reads CASSAQGQIFYEQYF. The CDR3 nucleotides are TGTGCCAGTAGTGCACAGGGACAGATCTTCTACGAGCAGTACTTC.